Listed below are T cell receptor beta chains from one sample, sequenced in a study of regulatory T cells in long-lasting Graves disease. MiXCR was run by TCRdb on the multiplex PCR reads, yielding one entry per CDR3 protein. This table has 300,000 to 400,000 distinct CDR3 sequences, around 15% appearing once. The sample here was peripheral blood mononuclear cells (PBMCs), taken at new diagnosis, from a patient treated with antithyroid drugs. Receptor source: a female donor with Graves disease. CDR3s include the opening cysteine and the closing phenylalanine or tryptophan. A D gene is named only where the DNA matches it firmly. Only part of the rows carry a size: once, few, many, or a class if the clone is expanded.

j_call: TRBJ2-5
d_call: TRBD2
clone_size: .
v_call: TRBV4-1
cdr3_aa: CASSPNPGTSAQGTQYF
cdr3_nt: TGCGCCAGCAGCCCGAACCCGGGGACTAGCGCACAAGGGACCCAGTACTTC

j_call: TRBJ1-2
d_call: .
clone_size: .
v_call: TRBV19
cdr3_aa: CASRAVGEEYGYTF
cdr3_nt: TGTGCCAGTAGAGCCGTAGGGGAGGAATATGGCTACACCTTC

j_call: TRBJ2-1
d_call: TRBD1
clone_size: many
v_call: TRBV11-2
cdr3_aa: CASSRWDRPNNEQFF
cdr3_nt: TGTGCCAGCAGCCGATGGGACAGGCCAAACAATGAGCAGTTCTTC

j_call: TRBJ2-3
d_call: .
clone_size: many
v_call: TRBV6-1
cdr3_aa: CASSDGKADTQYF
cdr3_nt: TGTGCCAGCAGCGACGGAAAAGCAGATACGCAGTATTTT

j_call: TRBJ1-2
d_call: .
clone_size: many
v_call: TRBV3-1
cdr3_aa: CASSRGGTGGYTF
cdr3_nt: TGTGCCAGCAGCCGAGGAGGGACGGGCGGCTACACCTTC

j_call: TRBJ1-2
d_call: .
clone_size: many
v_call: TRBV2
cdr3_aa: CASSDMGVVGYTF
cdr3_nt: TGTGCCAGCAGTGATATGGGGGTAGTCGGCTACACCTTC

j_call: TRBJ2-6
d_call: .
clone_size: .
v_call: TRBV19
cdr3_aa: CASNPGRHFAGANVLTF
cdr3_nt: TGTGCCAGTAACCCGGGACGGCATTTCGCTGGGGCCAACGTCCTGACTTTC

j_call: TRBJ1-2
d_call: TRBD1
clone_size: many
v_call: TRBV28
cdr3_aa: CASSSRDSYTNYGYTF
cdr3_nt: TGTGCCAGCAGTTCTCGGGACAGCTATACCAACTATGGCTACACCTTC

j_call: TRBJ1-4
d_call: .
clone_size: many
v_call: TRBV7-2
cdr3_aa: CASSSAGTFNEKLFF
cdr3_nt: TGTGCCAGCAGCTCCGCCGGGACATTTAATGAAAAACTGTTTTTT

j_call: TRBJ2-3
d_call: TRBD2
clone_size: .
v_call: TRBV11-1
cdr3_aa: CASGTSGRGSTDTQYF
cdr3_nt: TGTGCCAGCGGGACTAGCGGGAGAGGTTCCACAGATACGCAGTATTTT

j_call: TRBJ2-5
d_call: TRBD2
clone_size: many
v_call: TRBV11-2
cdr3_aa: CASSRRTSGQETQYF
cdr3_nt: TGTGCCAGCAGCCGTAGGACTAGCGGGCAAGAGACCCAGTACTTC

j_call: TRBJ2-7
d_call: .
clone_size: many
v_call: TRBV27
cdr3_aa: CASSLSYGSSYEQYF
cdr3_nt: TGTGCCAGCAGTTTATCTTACGGCAGTTCCTACGAGCAGTACTTC

j_call: TRBJ2-7
d_call: .
clone_size: many
v_call: TRBV4-2
cdr3_aa: CASSRDLAYEQYF
cdr3_nt: TGTGCCAGCAGCCGGGATCTAGCTTACGAGCAGTACTTC